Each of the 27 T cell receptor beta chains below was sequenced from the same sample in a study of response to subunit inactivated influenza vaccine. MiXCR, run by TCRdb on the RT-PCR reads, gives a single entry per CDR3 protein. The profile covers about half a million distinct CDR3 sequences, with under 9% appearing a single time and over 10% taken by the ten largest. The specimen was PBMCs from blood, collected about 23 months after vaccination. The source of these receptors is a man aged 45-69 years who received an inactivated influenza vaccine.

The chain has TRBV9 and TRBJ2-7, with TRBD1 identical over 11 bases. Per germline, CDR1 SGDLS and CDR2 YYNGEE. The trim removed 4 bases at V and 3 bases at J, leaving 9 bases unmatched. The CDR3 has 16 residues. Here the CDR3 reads CASSPWTGGGLYEQYF. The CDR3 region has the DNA TGTGCCAGCAGCCCCTGGACAGGGGGCGGACTCTACGAGCAGTACTTC.

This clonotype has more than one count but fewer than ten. The CDR3 protein is CASRQRPGLATYEQYF. The CDR3 DNA follows: TGCGCCAGCAGACAGAGACCGGGACTAGCCACCTACGAGCAGTACTTC. The chain has TRBV10-2 and TRBJ2-7; 9 positions match TRBD2. V dropped 6 bases and J dropped 2; count of bases not matched to a gene: 11. In germline, CDR1 is WSHSY, CDR2 SAAADI. This CDR3 comprises 16 residues.

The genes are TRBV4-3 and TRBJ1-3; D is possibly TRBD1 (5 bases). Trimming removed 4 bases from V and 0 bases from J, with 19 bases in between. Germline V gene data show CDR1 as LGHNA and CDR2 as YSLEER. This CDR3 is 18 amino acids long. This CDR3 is CASSRYTQGGGSGNTIYF. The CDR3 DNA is TGCGCCAGCAGCCGTTACACTCAGGGTGGCGGCTCTGGAAACACCATATATTTT.

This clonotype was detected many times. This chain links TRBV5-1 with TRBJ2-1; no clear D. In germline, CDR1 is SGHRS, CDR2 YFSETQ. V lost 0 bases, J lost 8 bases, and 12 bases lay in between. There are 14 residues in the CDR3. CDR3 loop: CASSLEGKRDEQFF. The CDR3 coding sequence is TGCGCCAGCAGCTTGGAGGGAAAGAGAGATGAGCAGTTCTTC.

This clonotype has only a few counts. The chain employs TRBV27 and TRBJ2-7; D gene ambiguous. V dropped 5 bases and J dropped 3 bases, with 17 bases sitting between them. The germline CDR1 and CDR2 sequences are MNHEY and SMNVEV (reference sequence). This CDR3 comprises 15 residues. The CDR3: CASSPDGFVDYEQYF. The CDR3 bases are TGTGCCAGCAGTCCGGACGGCTTCGTCGACTACGAGCAGTACTTC.

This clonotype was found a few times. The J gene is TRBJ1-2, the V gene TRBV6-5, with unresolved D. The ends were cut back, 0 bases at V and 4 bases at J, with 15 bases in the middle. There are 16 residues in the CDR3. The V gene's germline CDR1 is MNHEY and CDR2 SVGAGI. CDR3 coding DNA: TGTGCCAGCAGTTACTCGAGTAGATCAGTAAGCTATGGCTACACCTTC. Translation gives CASSYSSRSVSYGYTF.

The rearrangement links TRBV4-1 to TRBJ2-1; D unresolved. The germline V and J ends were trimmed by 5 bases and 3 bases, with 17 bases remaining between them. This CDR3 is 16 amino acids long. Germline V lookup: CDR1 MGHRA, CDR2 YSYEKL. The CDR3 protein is CASSEQNPPIYNEQFF. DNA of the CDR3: TGCGCCAGCAGCGAACAAAATCCCCCAATCTACAATGAGCAGTTCTTC.

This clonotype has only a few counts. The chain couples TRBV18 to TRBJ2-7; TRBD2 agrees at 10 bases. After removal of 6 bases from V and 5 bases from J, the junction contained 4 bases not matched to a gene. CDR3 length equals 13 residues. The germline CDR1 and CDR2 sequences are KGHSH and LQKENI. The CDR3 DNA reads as TGTGCCAGCTCCCCGGGACTAGCGAACGAGCAGTACTTC. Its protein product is CASSPGLANEQYF.

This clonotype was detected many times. The CDR3 region is CASSPTSEPYNEQFF. DNA of the CDR3: TGTGCCAGCAGCCCGACTAGCGAACCCTACAATGAGCAGTTCTTC. The chain employs TRBV7-9 and TRBJ2-1, with 8 bases identical to TRBD2. Germline assignment: CDR1 SEHNR and CDR2 FQNEAQ (reference sequence). This CDR3 has 15 residues. Trimming removed 5 bases from V and 2 bases from J; junction bases left unmatched: 5.

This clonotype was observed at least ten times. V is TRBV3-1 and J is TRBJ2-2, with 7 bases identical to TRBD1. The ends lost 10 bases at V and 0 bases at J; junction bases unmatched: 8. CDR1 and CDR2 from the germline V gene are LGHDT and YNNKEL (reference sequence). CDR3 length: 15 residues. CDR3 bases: TGTGCCACAGGTAGACAGGGCTCGAACACCGGGGAGCTGTTTTTT. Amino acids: CATGRQGSNTGELFF.

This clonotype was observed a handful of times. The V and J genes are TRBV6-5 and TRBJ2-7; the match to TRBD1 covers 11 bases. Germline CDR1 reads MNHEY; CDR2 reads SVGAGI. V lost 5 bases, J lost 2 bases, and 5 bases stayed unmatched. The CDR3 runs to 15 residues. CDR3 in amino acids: CASSNGQGATYEQYF. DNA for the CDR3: TGTGCCAGCAGTAACGGACAGGGGGCTACCTACGAGCAGTACTTC.

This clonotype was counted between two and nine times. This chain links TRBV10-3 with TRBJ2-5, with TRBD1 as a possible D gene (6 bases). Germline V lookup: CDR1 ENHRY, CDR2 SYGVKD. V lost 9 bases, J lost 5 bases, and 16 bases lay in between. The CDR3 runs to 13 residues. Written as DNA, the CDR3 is TGTGCCATGGGACAATCAAAGGGGGAGACCCAGTACTTC. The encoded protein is CAMGQSKGETQYF.

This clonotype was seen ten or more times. The CDR3 nucleotides read TGTGCCAGCAGCTCCGCCCGTGGCACAGATACGCAGTATTTT. Translating it yields CASSSARGTDTQYF. V is TRBV7-2 and J is TRBJ2-3; no clear D gene. CDR1 and CDR2 (germline): SGHTA, FQGNSA. The CDR3 length is 14 residues. Deletions cut 4 bases from V and 1 base from J, with 9 bases between. The full variable domain, completed using reference TRBV7-2 and TRBJ2-3, is GAGVSQSPSNKVTEKGKDVELRCDPISGHTALYWYRQSLGQGLEFLIYFQGNSAPDKSGLPSDRFSAERTGGSVSTLTIQRTQQEDSAVYLCASSSARGTDTQYFGPGTRLTVL.

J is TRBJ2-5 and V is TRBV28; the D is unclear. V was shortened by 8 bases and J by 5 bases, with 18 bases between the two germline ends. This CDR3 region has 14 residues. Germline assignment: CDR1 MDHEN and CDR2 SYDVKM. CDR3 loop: CASRKGPTGETQYF. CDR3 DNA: TGTGCCAGCCGGAAAGGACCGACCGGGGAGACCCAGTACTTC.

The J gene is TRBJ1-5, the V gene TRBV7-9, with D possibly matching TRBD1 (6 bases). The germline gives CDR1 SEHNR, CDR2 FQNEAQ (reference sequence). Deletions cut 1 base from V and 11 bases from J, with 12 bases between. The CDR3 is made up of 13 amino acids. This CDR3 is CASSLGSGAAQHF. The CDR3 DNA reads TGTGCCAGCAGCTTAGGTTCAGGGGCGGCCCAGCATTTT.

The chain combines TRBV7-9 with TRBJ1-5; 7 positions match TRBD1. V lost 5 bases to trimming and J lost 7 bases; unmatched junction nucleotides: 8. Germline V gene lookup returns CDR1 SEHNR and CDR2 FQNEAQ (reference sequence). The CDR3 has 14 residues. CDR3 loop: CASSQDRVEQPQHF. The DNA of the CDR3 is TGTGCCAGCAGCCAAGACAGGGTGGAACAGCCCCAGCATTTT.

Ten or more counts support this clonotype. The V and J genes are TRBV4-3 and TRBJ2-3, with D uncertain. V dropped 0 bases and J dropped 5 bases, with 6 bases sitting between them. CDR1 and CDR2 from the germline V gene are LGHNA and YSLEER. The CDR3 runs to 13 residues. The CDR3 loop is CASSQEIIDTQYF. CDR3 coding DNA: TGCGCCAGCAGCCAAGAGATAATAGATACGCAGTATTTT.

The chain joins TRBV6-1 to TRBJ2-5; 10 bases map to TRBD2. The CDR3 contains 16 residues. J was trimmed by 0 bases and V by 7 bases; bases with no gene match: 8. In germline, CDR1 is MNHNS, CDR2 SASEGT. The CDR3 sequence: CASKKTSGVNQETQYF. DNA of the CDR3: TGTGCCAGCAAAAAAACTAGCGGGGTCAACCAAGAGACCCAGTACTTC.

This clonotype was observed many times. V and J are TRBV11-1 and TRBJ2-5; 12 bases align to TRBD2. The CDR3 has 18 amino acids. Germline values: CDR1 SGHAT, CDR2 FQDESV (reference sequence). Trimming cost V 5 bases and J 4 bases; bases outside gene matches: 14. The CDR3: CASSIRLAGASLGETQYF. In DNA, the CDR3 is TGTGCCAGCAGCATAAGACTAGCGGGGGCCAGCTTGGGAGAGACCCAGTACTTC.

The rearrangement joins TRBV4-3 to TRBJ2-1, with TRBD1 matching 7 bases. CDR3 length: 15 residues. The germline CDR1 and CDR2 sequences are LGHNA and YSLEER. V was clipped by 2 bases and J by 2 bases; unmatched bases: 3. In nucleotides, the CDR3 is TGCGCCAGCAGCCAATCGACAGGGACCTACAATGAGCAGTTCTTC. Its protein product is CASSQSTGTYNEQFF.

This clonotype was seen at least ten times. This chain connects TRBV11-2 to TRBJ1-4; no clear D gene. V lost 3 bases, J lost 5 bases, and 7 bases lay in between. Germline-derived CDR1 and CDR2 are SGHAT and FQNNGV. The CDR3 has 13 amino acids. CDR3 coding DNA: TGTGCCAGCAGCTTGGGAGAGAATGAAAAACTGTTTTTT. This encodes CASSLGENEKLFF.

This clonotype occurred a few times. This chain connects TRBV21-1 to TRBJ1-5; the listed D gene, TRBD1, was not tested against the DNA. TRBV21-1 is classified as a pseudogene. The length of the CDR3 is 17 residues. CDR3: CASSKGGAGSRYQPQHF. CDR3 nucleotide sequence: TGTGCCAGCAGCAAAGGGGGGGCAGGGAGTAGATACCAGCCCCAGCATTTT.

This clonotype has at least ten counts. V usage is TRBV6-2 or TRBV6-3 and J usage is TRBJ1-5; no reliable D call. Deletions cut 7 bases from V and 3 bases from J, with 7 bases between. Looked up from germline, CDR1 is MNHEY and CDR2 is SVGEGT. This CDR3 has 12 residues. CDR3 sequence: CASKTLNQPQHF. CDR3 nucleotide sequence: TGTGCCAGCAAGACCCTCAATCAGCCCCAGCATTTT.

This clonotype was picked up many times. CDR3 nucleotides: TGTGCCAGCAGCGTTGGACAGGCCAGCTACGAGCAGTACTTC. Its translation: CASSVGQASYEQYF. This chain joins TRBV9 and TRBJ2-7, with 7 nucleotides matching TRBD1. Germline V gene data show CDR1 as SGDLS and CDR2 as YYNGEE. Trimming at V came to 2 bases and at J to 3 bases, leaving 5 bases not matched to a gene. The CDR3 spans 14 residues.

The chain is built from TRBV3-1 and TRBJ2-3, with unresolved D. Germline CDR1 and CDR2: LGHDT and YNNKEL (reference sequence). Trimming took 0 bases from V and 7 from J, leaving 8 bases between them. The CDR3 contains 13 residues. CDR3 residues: CASSQDTLNTQYF. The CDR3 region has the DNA TGTGCCAGCAGCCAAGATACGCTGAATACGCAGTATTTT.

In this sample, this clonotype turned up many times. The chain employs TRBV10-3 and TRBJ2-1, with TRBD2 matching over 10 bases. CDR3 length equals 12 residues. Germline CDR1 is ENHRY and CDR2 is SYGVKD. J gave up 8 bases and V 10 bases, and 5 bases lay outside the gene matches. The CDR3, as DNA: TGTGCCACCAGCGGGAGGGGAGATGAGCAGTTCTTC. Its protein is CATSGRGDEQFF.

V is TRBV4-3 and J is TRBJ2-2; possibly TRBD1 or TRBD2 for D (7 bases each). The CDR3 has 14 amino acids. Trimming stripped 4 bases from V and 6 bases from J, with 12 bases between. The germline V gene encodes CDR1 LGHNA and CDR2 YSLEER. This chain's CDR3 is CASSPTGRAGELFF. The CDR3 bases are TGCGCCAGCAGCCCGACAGGGAGGGCCGGGGAGCTGTTTTTT.